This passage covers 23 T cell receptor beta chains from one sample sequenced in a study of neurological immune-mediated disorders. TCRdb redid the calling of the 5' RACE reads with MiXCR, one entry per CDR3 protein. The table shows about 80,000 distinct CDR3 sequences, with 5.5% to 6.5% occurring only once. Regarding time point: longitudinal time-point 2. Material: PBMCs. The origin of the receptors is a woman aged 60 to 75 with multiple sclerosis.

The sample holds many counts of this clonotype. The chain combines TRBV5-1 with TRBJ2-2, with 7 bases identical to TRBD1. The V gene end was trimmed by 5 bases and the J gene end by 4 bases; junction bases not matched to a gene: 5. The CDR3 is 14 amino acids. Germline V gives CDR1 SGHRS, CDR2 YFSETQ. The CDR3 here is CASRGDSVTGELFF. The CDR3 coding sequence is TGCGCCAGCAGGGGGGACAGCGTCACCGGGGAGCTGTTTTTT.

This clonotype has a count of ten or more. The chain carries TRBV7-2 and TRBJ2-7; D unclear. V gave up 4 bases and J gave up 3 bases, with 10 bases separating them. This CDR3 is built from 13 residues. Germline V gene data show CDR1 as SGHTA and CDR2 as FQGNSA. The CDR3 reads CASSSPTLYEQYF. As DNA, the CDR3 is TGTGCCAGCAGCTCGCCGACCCTCTACGAGCAGTACTTC.

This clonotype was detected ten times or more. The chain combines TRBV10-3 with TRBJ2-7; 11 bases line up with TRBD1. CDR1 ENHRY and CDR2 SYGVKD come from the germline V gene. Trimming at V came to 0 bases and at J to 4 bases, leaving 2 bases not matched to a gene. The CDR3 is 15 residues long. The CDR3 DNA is TGTGCCATCAGTGAGTCCGGGACAGGGGGATACGAGCAGTACTTC. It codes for CAISESGTGGYEQYF.

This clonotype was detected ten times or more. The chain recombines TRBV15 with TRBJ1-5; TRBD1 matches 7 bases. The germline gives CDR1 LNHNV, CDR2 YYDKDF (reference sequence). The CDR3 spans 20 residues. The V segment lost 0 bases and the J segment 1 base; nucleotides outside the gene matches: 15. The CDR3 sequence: CATSRELDREGEKSNQPQHF. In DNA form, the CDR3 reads TGTGCCACCAGCAGAGAACTAGACAGGGAAGGGGAGAAAAGCAATCAGCCCCAGCATTTT. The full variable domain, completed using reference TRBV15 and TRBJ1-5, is DAMVIQNPRYQVTQFGKPVTLSCSQTLNHNVMYWYQQKSSQAPKLLFHYYDKDFNNEADTPDNFQSRRPNTSFCFLDIRSPGLGDTAMYLCATSRELDREGEKSNQPQHFGDGTRLSIL.

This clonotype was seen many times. This CDR3 is CASRAFEGYEQYF. CDR3 nucleotides: TGTGCCAGCAGAGCGTTTGAAGGCTACGAGCAGTACTTC. The chain employs TRBV7-8 and TRBJ2-7; D unresolved. The length of the CDR3 is 13 residues. V gave up 6 bases and J gave up 3 bases, with 12 bases separating them. CDR1 is SGHVS, CDR2 FQNEAQ, per germline.

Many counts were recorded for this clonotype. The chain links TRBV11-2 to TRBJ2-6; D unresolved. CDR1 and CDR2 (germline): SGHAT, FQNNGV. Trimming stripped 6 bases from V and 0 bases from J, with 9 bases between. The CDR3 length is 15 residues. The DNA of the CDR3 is TGTGCCAGCAGTTGGGCTGACTCTGGGGCCAACGTCCTGACTTTC. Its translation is CASSWADSGANVLTF.

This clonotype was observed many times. The CDR3: CASSVVGRSSGNTIYF. The CDR3 DNA reads as TGTGCCAGCAGCGTAGTTGGGAGGAGTTCTGGAAACACCATATATTTT. The J gene is TRBJ1-3, the V gene TRBV9; the D is unclear. The CDR3 has 16 amino acids. The germline CDR1 and CDR2 sequences are SGDLS and YYNGEE. The V and J ends lost 0 bases and 1 base respectively, with 11 bases between them. The entire variable domain, with the rest obtained from reference TRBV9 and TRBJ1-3, is as follows: DSGVTQTPKHLITATGQRVTLRCSPRSGDLSVYWYQQSLDQGLQFLIQYYNGEERAKGNILERFSAQQFPDLHSELNLSSLELGDSALYFCASSVVGRSSGNTIYFGEGSWLTVV.

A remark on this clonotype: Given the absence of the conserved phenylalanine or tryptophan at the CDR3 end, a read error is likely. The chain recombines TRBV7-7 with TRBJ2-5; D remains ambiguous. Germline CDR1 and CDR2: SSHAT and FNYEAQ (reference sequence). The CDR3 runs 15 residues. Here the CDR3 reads CASSLNWLPAETQYL. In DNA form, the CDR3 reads TGTGCTAGCAGCTTAAATTGGCTACCTGCGGAGACCCAGTACCTC.

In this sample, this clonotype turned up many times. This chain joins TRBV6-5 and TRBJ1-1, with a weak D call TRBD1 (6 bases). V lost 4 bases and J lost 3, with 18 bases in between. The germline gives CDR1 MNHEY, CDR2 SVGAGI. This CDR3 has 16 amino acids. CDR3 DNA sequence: TGTGCCAGCAGTTGGGGGGCAGGCCGGGGTCACACTGAAGCTTTCTTT. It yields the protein CASSWGAGRGHTEAFF.

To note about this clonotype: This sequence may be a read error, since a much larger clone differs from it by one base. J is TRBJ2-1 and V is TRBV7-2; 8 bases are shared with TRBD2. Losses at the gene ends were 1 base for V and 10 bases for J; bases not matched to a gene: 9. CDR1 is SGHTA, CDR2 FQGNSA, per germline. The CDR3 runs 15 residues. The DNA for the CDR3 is TGTGCCAGCAGCTTAGGGGTTGGCGGGGGGTACGAGCAGTTCTTC. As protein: CASSLGVGGGYEQFF.

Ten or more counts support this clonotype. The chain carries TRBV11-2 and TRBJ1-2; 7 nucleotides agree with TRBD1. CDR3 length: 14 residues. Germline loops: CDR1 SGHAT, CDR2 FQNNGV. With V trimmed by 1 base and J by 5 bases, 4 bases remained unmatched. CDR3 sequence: CASSLVQGQYGYTF. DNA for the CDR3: TGTGCCAGCAGCTTAGTGCAGGGACAGTATGGCTACACCTTC.

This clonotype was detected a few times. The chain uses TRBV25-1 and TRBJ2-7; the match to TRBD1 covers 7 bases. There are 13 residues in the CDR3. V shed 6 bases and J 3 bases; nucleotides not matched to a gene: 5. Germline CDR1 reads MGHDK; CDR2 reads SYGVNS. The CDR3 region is CASRGTANYEQYF. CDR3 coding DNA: TGTGCCAGCAGAGGGACAGCGAACTACGAGCAGTACTTC.

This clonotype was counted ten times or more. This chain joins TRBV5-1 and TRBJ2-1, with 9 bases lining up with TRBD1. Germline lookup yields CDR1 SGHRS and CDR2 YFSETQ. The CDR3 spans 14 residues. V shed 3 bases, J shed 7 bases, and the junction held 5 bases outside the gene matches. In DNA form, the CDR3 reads TGCGCCAGCAGCTCCCGACAGGGGGAAAATGAGCAGTTCTTC. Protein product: CASSSRQGENEQFF.

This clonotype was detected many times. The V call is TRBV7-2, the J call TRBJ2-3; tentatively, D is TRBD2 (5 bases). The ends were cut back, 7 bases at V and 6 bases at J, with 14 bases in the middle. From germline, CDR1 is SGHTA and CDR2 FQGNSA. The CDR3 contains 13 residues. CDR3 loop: CASTPRAADTQYF. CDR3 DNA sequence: TGTGCCAGCACCCCGCGGGCCGCCGATACGCAGTATTTT.

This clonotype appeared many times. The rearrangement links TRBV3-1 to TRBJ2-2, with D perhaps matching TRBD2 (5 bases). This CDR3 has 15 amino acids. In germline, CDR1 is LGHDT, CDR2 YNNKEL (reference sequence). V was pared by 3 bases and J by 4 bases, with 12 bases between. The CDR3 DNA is TGTGCCAGCAGCCAGGGTAGCGTGGTCACCGGGGAGCTGTTTTTT. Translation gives CASSQGSVVTGELFF.

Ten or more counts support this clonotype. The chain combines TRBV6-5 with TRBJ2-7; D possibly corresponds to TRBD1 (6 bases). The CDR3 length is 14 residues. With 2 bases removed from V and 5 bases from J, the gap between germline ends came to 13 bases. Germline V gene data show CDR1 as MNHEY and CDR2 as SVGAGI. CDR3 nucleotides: TGTGCCAGCAGTTACCTGGGGGCAAGAAACGAGCAGTACTTC. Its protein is CASSYLGARNEQYF.

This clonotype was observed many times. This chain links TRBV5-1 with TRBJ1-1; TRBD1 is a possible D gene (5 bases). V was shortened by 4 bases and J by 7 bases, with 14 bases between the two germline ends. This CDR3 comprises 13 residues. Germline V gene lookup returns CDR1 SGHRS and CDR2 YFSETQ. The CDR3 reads CASSLEAGVEAFF. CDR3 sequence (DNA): TGCGCCAGCAGCCTCGAAGCGGGGGTTGAAGCTTTCTTT. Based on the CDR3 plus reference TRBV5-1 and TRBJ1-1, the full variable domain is KAGVTQTPRYLIKTRGQQVTLSCSPISGHRSVSWYQQTPGQGLQFLFEYFSETQRNKGNFPGRFSGRQFSNSRSEMNVSTLELGDSALYLCASSLEAGVEAFFGQGTRLTVV.

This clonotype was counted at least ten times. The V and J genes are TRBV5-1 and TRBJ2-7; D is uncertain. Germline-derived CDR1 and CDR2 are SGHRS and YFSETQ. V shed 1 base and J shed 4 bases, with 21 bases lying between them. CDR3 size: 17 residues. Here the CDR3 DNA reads TGCGCCAGCAGCTTGCTCCCCAGGAAAGACCCTTTTTACGAGCAGTACTTC. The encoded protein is CASSLLPRKDPFYEQYF.

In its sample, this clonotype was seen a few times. The CDR3: CASSYPGTGGNQPQHF. The CDR3 DNA follows: TGTGCCAGCAGCTACCCTGGGACTGGCGGCAATCAGCCCCAGCATTTT. The chain joins TRBV2 to TRBJ1-5, with a possible D match to TRBD1 (5 bases). Per the germline V gene, CDR1 is SNHLY and CDR2 is FYNNEI. V gave up 6 bases and J gave up 2 bases, with 17 bases separating them. The CDR3 length is 16 residues.

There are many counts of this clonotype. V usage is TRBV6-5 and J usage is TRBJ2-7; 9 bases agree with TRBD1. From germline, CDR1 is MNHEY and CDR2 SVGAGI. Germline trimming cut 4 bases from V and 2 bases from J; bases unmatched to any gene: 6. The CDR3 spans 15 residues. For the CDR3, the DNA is TGTGCCAGCAGTTTAAACACAGGGGGCCCCTACGAGCAGTACTTC. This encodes CASSLNTGGPYEQYF.

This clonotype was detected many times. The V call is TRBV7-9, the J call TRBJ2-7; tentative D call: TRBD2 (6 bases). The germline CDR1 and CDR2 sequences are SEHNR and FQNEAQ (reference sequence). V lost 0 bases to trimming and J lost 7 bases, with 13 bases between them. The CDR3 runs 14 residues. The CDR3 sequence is CASSLARGLEEQYF. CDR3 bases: TGTGCCAGCAGCTTAGCACGGGGGTTGGAGGAGCAGTACTTC. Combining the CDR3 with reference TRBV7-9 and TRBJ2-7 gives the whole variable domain DTGVSQNPRHKITKRGQNVTFRCDPISEHNRLYWYRQTLGQGPEFLTYFQNEAQLEKSRLLSDRFSAERPKGSFSTLEIQRTEQGDSAMYLCASSLARGLEEQYFGPGTRLTVT.

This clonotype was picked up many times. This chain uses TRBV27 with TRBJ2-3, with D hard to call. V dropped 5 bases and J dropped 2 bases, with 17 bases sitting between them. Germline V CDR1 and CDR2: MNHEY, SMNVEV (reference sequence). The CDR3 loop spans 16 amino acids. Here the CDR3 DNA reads TGTGCCAGCAGTCCAATCGACAAACGGATCACAGATACGCAGTATTTT. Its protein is CASSPIDKRITDTQYF.

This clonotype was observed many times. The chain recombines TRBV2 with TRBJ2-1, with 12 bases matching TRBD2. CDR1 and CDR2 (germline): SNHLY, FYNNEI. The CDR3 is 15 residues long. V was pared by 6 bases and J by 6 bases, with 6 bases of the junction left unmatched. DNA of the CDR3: TGTGCCAGCAGCGCTCTAGCGGGGGGGCGCAATGAGCAGTTCTTC. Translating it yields CASSALAGGRNEQFF.